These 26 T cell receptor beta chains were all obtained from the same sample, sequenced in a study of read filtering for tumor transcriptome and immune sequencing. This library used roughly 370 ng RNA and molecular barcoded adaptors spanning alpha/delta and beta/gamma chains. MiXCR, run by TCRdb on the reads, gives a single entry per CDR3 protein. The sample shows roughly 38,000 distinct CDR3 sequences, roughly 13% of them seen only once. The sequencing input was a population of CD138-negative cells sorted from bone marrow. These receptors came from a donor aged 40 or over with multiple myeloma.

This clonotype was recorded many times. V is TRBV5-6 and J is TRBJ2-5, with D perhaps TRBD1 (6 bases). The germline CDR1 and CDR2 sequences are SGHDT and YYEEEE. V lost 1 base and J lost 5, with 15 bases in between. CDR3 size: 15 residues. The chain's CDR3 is CASSLSPADRETQYF. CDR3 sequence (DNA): TGTGCCAGCAGCTTGAGCCCGGCCGACAGGGAGACCCAGTACTTC.

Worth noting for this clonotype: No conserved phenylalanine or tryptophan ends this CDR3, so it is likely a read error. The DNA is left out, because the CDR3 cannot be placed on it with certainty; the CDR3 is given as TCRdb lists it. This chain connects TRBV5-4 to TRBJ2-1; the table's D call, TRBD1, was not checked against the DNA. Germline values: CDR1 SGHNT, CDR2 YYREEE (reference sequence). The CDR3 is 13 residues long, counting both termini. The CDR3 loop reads CASSRGSLNEQIS.

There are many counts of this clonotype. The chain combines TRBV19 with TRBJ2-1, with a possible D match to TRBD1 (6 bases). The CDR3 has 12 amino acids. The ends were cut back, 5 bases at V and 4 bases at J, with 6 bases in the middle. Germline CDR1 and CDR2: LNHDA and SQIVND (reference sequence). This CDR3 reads CASSDRYNEQFF. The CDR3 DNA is TGTGCCAGTAGTGACAGGTACAATGAGCAGTTCTTC.

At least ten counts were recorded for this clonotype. As DNA, the CDR3 is TGTGCCAGCAGTACCTGGGGAACAGGGAAGAACACTGAAGCTTTCTTT. This encodes CASSTWGTGKNTEAFF. This sequence joins TRBV25-1 and TRBJ1-1; a possible D gene is TRBD1 (6 bases). Trimming took off 5 bases at V and 1 base at J, with 17 bases between the two ends. CDR3 size: 16 residues. Germline lookup yields CDR1 MGHDK and CDR2 SYGVNS.

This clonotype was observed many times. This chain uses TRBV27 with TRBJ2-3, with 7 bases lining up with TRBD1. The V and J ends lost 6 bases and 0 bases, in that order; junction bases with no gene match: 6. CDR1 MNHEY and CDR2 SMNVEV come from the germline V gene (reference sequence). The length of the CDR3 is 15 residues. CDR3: CASRYRGGSTDTQYF. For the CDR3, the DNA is TGTGCCAGCAGATACAGGGGTGGAAGCACAGATACGCAGTATTTT.

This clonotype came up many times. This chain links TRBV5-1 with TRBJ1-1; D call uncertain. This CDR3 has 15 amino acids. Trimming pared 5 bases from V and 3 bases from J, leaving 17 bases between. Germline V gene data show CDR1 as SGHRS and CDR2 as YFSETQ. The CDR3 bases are TGCGCCAGCAGTTTCGGTGGGCTGCAGGACACTGAAGCTTTCTTT. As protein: CASSFGGLQDTEAFF.

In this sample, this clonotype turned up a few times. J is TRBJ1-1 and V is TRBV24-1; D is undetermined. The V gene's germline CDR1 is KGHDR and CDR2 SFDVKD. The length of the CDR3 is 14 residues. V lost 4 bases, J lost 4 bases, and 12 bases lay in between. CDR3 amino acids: CATSDRDRSTEAFF. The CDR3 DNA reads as TGTGCCACCAGTGACCGGGATAGAAGCACTGAAGCTTTCTTT.

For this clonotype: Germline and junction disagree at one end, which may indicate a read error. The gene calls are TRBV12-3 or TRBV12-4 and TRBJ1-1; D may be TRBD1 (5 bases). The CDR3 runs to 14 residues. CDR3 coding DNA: TGTGCCAGCAGTCCGTTAAGGGGAAGCACTGGAGCTTTCTTT. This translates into CASSPLRGSTGAFF.

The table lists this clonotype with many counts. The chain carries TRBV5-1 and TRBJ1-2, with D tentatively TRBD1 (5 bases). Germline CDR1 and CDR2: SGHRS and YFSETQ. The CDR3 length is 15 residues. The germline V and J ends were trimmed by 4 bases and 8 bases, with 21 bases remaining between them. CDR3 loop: CASSPGGAGPRGYTF. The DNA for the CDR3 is TGCGCCAGCAGCCCGGGAGGTGCAGGGCCTCGCGGCTACACCTTC.

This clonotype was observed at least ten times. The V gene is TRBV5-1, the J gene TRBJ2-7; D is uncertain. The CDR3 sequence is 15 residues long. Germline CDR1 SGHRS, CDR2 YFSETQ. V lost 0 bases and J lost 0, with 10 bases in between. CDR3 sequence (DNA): TGCGCCAGCAGCTTGGGGTTTGGCGGCTCCTACGAGCAGTACTTC. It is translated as CASSLGFGGSYEQYF.

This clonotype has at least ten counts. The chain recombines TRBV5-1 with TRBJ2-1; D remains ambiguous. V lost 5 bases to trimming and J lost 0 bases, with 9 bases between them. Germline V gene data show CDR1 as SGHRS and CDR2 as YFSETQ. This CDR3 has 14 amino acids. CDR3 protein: CASRDGSSYNEQFF. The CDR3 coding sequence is TGCGCCAGCAGGGACGGAAGCTCCTACAATGAGCAGTTCTTC.

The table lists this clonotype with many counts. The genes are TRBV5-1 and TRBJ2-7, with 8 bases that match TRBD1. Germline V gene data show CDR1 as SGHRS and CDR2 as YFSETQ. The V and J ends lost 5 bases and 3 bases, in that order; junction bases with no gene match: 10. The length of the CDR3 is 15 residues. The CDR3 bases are TGCGCCAGCAGGTCCGGACAGGGATCTTTCTACGAGCAGTACTTC. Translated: CASRSGQGSFYEQYF.

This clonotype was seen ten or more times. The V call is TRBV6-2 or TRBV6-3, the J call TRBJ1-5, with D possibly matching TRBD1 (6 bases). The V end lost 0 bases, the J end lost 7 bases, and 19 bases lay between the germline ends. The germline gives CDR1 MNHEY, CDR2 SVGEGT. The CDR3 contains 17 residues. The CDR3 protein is CASSYSNNRGGKQPQHF. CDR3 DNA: TGTGCCAGCAGTTACTCGAATAATCGAGGGGGGAAACAGCCCCAGCATTTT.

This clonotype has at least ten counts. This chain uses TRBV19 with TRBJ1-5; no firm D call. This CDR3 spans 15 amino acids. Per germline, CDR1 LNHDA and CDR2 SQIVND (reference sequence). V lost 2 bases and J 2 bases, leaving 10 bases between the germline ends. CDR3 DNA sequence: TGTGCCAGTAGTATAAGCCGGGGTGGCAATCAGCCCCAGCATTTT. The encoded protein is CASSISRGGNQPQHF. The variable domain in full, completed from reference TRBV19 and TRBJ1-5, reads DGGITQSPKYLFRKEGQNVTLSCEQNLNHDAMYWYRQDPGQGLRLIYYSQIVNDFQKGDIAEGYSVSREKKESFPLTVTSAQKNPTAFYLCASSISRGGNQPQHFGDGTRLSIL.

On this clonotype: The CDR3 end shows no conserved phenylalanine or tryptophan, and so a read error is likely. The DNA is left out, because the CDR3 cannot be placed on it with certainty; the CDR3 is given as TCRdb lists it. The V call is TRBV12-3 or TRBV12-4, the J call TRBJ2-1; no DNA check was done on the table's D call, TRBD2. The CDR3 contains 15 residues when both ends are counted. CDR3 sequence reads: CASSPGLAGLNEQVC.

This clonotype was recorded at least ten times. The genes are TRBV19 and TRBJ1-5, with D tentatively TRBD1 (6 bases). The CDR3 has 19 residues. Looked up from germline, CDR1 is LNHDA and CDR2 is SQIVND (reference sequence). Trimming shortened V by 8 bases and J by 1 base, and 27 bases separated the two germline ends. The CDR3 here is CASGLGWGALNGSNQPQHF. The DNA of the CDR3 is TGTGCCAGTGGCTTAGGTTGGGGGGCGTTAAACGGAAGCAATCAGCCCCAGCATTTT.

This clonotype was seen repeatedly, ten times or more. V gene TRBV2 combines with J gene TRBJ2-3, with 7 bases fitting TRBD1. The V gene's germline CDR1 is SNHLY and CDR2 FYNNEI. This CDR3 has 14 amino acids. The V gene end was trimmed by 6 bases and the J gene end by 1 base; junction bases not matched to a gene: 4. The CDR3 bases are TGTGCCAGCAGCTGGGACAGCGGCACAGATACGCAGTATTTT. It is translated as CASSWDSGTDTQYF.

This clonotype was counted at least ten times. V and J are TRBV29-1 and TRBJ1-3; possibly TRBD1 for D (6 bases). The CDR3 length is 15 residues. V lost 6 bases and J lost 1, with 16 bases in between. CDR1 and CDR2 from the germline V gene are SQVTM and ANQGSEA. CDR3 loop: CSVGDGGQSGNTIYF. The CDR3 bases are TGCAGCGTGGGCGATGGGGGCCAATCTGGAAACACCATATATTTT.

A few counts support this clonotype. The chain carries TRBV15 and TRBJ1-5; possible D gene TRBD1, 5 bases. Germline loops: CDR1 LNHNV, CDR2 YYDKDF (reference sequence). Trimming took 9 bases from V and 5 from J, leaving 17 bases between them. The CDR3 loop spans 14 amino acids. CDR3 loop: CATTPTRGDQPQHF. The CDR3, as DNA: TGTGCCACGACCCCGACGAGGGGAGATCAGCCCCAGCATTTT.

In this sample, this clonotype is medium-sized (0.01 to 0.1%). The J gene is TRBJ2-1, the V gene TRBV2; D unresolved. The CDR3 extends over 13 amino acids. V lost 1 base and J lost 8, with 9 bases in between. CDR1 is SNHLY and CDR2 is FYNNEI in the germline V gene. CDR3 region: CASSEEVFDEQFF. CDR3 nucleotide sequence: TGTGCCAGCAGTGAAGAAGTATTCGATGAGCAGTTCTTC.

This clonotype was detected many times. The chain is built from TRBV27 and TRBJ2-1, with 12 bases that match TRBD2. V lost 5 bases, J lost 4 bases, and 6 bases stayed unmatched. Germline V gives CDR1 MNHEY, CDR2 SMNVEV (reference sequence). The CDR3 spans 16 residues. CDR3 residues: CASSLILAGGYNEQFF. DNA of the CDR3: TGTGCCAGCAGTCTGATACTAGCGGGGGGTTACAATGAGCAGTTCTTC.

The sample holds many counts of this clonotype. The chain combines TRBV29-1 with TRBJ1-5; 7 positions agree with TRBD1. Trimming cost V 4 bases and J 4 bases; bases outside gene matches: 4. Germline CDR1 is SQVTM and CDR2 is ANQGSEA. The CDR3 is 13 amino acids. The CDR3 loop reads CSVAPGGNQPQHF. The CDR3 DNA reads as TGCAGCGTTGCCCCAGGGGGAAATCAGCCCCAGCATTTT. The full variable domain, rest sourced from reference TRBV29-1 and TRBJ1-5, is SAVISQKPSRDICQRGTSLTIQCQVDSQVTMMFWYRQQPGQSLTLIATANQGSEATYESGFVIDKFPISRPNLTFSTLTVSNMSPEDSSIYLCSVAPGGNQPQHFGDGTRLSIL.

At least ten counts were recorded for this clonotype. The CDR3 sequence is CASSPGGSGAQTQSRELFF. CDR3 sequence (DNA): TGTGCCAGCAGCCCGGGGGGGTCAGGGGCTCAAACTCAAAGCCGGGAGCTGTTTTTT. The chain joins TRBV11-2 to TRBJ2-2, with TRBD2 matching over 8 bases. CDR1 is SGHAT, CDR2 FQNNGV, per germline. The CDR3 has 19 residues. V was pared by 5 bases and J by 9 bases, with 23 bases of the junction left unmatched.

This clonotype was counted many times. CDR3 sequence reads: CASSLNSGANTGELFF. Here the CDR3 DNA reads TGTGCCAGCAGCTTAAACTCAGGGGCGAACACCGGGGAGCTGTTTTTT. This chain links TRBV7-3 with TRBJ2-2, with D maybe TRBD1 (6 bases). The V and J ends lost 1 base and 0 bases respectively, with 9 bases between them. CDR1 is SGHTA, CDR2 FQGTGA, per germline. The CDR3 runs 16 residues. Together with reference TRBV7-3 and TRBJ2-2, the CDR3 gives the full variable domain: GAGVSQTPSNKVTEKGKYVELRCDPISGHTALYWYRQSLGQGPEFLIYFQGTGAADDSGLPNDRFFAVRPEGSVSTLKIQRTERGDSAVYLCASSLNSGANTGELFFGEGSRLTVL.

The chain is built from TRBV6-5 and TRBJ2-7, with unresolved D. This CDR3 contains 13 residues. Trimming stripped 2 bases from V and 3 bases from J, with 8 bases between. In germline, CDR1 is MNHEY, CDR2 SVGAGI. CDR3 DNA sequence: TGTGCCAGCAGTTACAGCGAATTCTACGAGCAGTACTTC. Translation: CASSYSEFYEQYF.

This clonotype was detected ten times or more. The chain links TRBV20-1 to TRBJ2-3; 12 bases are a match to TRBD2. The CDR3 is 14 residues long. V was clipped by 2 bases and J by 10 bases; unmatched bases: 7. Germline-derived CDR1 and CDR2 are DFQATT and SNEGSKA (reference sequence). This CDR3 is CSARKPSGRAPQYF. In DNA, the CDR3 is TGCAGTGCTAGAAAGCCTAGCGGGAGGGCTCCGCAGTATTTT.